This T cell receptor beta chain was profiled in a study of OX40 agonist ivuxolimab in advanced cancers. Study information: The patients got ivuxolimab, which is an agonistic anti-OX40 (CD134) antibody. Patients received intravenous ivuxolimab every 2 weeks at 0.01 to 10 mg/kg. Age averaged around 60 years (range roughly 23 to 79), and just over 80% were male.

Germline CDR1 SGHTA, CDR2 FQGNSA. This CDR3 contains 14 residues. Trimming removed 0 bases from V and 3 bases from J, with 8 bases in between. Measured with immunoSEQ multiplex PCR; TCRdb has only the in-frame clones, and not every one. Found here are tens of thousands of clones, 65% to 85% of them singletons; the top ten hold around 2%. Points from the study as a whole: Compared with CD4+, CD8+ T cells on average had more expanded clones.

This clone was detected once. Its antigen is currently unknown. Sample: CD4+ or CD8+ T cells sorted from blood, taken in a trial of the OX40 agonist ivuxolimab. This sequence originates from an adult with an advanced solid tumor such as melanoma, head and neck, liver or kidney cancer. The V and J genes are TRBV7-2 and TRBJ1-1; unclear D gene. CDR3 residues: CASSLAGFYTEAFF. DNA for the CDR3: TGTGCCAGCAGCTTAGCTGGGTTTTACACTGAAGCTTTCTTT.